Below, one T cell receptor (beta chain) is given with its context. The data were obtained in a study of T-cell reconstitution after alpha-beta-depleted transplantation in children. Preparing the TCRbeta library involved the use of unique molecular identifiers. Using its own MiXCR run on the PCR reads, TCRdb lists one record per CDR3 protein. The data show 250,000 to 350,000 distinct CDR3 sequences, with roughly 9.5% seen just once and roughly a tenth held by the top ten. Germline assignment: CDR1 SGHRS and CDR2 YFSETQ. This CDR3 contains 13 residues. V was clipped by 4 bases and J by 6 bases, with 14 bases between them.

This specimen consisted of PBMCs from the stem cell graft donor, obtained from the stem cell graft. The rearrangement links TRBV5-1 to TRBJ2-7; TRBD1 might be the D (5 bases). The sequence came from a human donor who donated a stem cell graft to a child with SCID. The CDR3 is CASSIPGSGEQYF. CDR3 nucleotides: TGCGCCAGCAGCATACCAGGGTCGGGCGAGCAGTACTTC.